The clone carrying this T cell receptor beta chain was observed a handful of times. Antigen: not known. Looked up from germline, CDR1 is SGHRS and CDR2 is YFSETQ. V lost 4 bases, J lost 4 bases, and 11 bases lay in between. There are 14 residues in the CDR3. The data originate from a study of CD8 T cells in ankylosing spondylitis. Findings and limits, study-wide: One TCR beta motif, made up of eight highly homologous variants, appeared characteristic of ankylosing spondylitis blood. Reports of some motif variants in reactive arthritis synovial fluid and blood predate this one. Those disease-linked clones were CD8+; they were also relatively rare in peripheral blood. The authors reported significant enrichment of disease-linked clones in matched ankylosing spondylitis synovial fluid.

Researchers built TCR beta libraries using quantitative 5'-RACE with molecular barcodes. One entry per CDR3 protein, called by TCRdb with MiXCR from the 5' RACE reads. The repertoire consists of about 540,000 distinct CDR3 sequences, with 9.5% to 15% occurring once and the leading ten covering under 7.5%. V and J are TRBV5-1 and TRBJ1-4; D is unresolved. This TCR derives from a male donor with ankylosing spondylitis. The sequenced sample was blood, either unsorted or a sorted T cell fraction (not recorded which). CDR3 protein: CASSPRESNEKLFF. CDR3 sequence (DNA): TGCGCCAGCAGCCCGCGGGAAAGTAATGAAAAACTGTTTTTT.